The TCR beta chain described here comes from a study of blood T cell repertoires in COVID-19. The wider study: The United States, Italy and Spain were the sources of the acute and convalescent COVID-19 samples. PBMCs, B-cell-depleted T cells, or T cells were the source of the cDNA or gDNA that made up the material.

CDR1 and CDR2 (germline): SGHKS, YYEKEE (reference sequence). V shed 1 base and J shed 6 bases, with 14 bases lying between them. The CDR3 covers 15 residues. Profiled with immunoSEQ multiplex PCR; TCRdb holds only in-frame clones, not every one. The table has fewer than 250,000 clones, about 85% seen once. V gene TRBV5-5 combines with J gene TRBJ1-5; D is ambiguous. The sample taken for sequencing was peripheral blood. This clonotype was obtained from a woman aged 55-69 years with active or convalescent COVID-19. The chain's CDR3 is CASSLFSGSVQPQHF. Written as DNA, the CDR3 is TGTGCCAGCAGCTTGTTCTCAGGCTCGGTTCAGCCCCAGCATTTT.